This section outlines one T cell receptor (beta chain) sequence together with its context. These data originate in a study of blood T cell repertoires in COVID-19. Study-wide background: Samples representing acute and convalescent COVID-19 were sourced from the United States, Italy and Spain.

TCRdb's copy holds only in-frame clones and misses some; the assay was immunoSEQ multiplex PCR. The sample holds approximately 360,000 clones, around 83% seen once. The J segment lost 3 bases and the V segment lost 5 bases, leaving 6 bases of the junction unmatched. This CDR3 spans 15 amino acids. Per germline, CDR1 SGHNT and CDR2 YENEEA. Sequencing used PBMCs or T cells enriched from blood (not recorded which). The gene calls are TRBV11-3 and TRBJ1-4; 7 bases line up with TRBD1. The sequence was collected from a woman between 45 and 60 years old who had recovered from COVID-19. Written as DNA, the CDR3 is TGTGCCAGCAGCGGTAACAGGGGACCTAATGAAAAACTGTTTTTT. This translates into CASSGNRGPNEKLFF.